This T cell receptor beta chain was profiled in a study of shared clonotypes between healthy human individuals. Every subset's genomic DNA went evenly onto several immunoSEQ plates. In the authors' methods: For the immunoSEQ data, sequences were junction-only without quality scores, so filtering differed. Measured with immunoSEQ multiplex PCR; TCRdb has only the in-frame clones, and not every one. The D gene and trimming were derived from the DNA, and the V and J assignments and clone size from that table. The sample records over 300,000 clones, roughly 84% being singletons. J lost 4 bases, V lost 6 bases, and 5 bases had no gene match. Germline V lookup: CDR1 LNHDA, CDR2 SQIVND (reference sequence). The CDR3 is 13 residues long.

This clonotype was sampled from a man younger than 35 in good health. The V gene is TRBV19, the J gene TRBJ1-2, with 7 bases identical to TRBD1. Input material: memory CD8+ T cells sorted from blood. This sample's subset: CD45RO+ cells pooled with CCR7-negative TemRA cells. DNA for the CDR3: TGTGCCAGTAGGCCGACAGGGTTCTATGGCTACACCTTC. This sequence encodes CASRPTGFYGYTF. Full variable domain (rest looked up from reference TRBV19 and TRBJ1-2): DGGITQSPKYLFRKEGQNVTLSCEQNLNHDAMYWYRQDPGQGLRLIYYSQIVNDFQKGDIAEGYSVSREKKESFPLTVTSAQKNPTAFYLCASRPTGFYGYTFGSGTRLTVV.